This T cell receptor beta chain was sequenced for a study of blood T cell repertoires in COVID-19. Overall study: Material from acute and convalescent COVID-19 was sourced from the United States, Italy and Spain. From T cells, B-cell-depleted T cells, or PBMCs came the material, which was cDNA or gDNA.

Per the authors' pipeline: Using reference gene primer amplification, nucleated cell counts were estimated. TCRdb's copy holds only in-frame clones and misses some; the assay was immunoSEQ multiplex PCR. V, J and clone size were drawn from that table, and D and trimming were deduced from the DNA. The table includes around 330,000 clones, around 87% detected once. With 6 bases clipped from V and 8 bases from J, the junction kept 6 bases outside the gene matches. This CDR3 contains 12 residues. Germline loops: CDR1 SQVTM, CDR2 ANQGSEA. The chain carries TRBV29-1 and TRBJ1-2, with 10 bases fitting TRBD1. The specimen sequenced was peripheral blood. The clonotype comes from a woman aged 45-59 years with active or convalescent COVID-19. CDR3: CSVLTGGAGYTF. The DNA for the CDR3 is TGCAGCGTCTTGACAGGGGGCGCCGGCTACACCTTC.